This T cell receptor beta chain is drawn from a study of cytomegalovirus exposure and HLA in healthy donors. Overall study results and limits: Sequencing probably produced one cluster of sequence variants that were highly shared. Specificity for CMV antigens was confirmed in vitro for a few of the CMV-associated chains. In a later analysis, most CMV-associated TCR beta chains appeared HLA-restricted.

The PCR employed 60 Vbeta primers together with 13 Jbeta primers. Source study methods: A later analysis tallied tens of millions of unique TCR beta chains, 8.5 million to 11 million of them shared. Assay used: immunoSEQ multiplex PCR; TCRdb lists only in-frame clones, some missing. That table is the source of V, J and clone size, and D and trimming were worked out from the DNA. This table holds about 200,000 clones, around nine tenths found once. V shed 3 bases and J 7 bases; nucleotides not matched to a gene: 4. Germline loops: CDR1 MDHEN, CDR2 SYDVKM. This CDR3 spans 15 amino acids. Comment on this clone: Its matching antigen is unknown.

This clonotype originated in a woman aged 30 to 39 in good health and CMV-seronegative. The specimen sequenced was PBMCs. V gene TRBV28 combines with J gene TRBJ2-1; TRBD2 matches at 12 bases. CDR3 DNA sequence: TGTGCCAGCAGTTTGGTCGGGACTAGCGGGAATGAGCAGTTCTTC. This gives the protein CASSLVGTSGNEQFF. The full variable domain, with the rest looked up from reference TRBV28 and TRBJ2-1, is DVKVTQSSRYLVKRTGEKVFLECVQDMDHENMFWYRQDPGLGLRLIYFSYDVKMKEKGDIPEGYSVSREKKERFSLILESASTNQTSMYLCASSLVGTSGNEQFFGPGTRLTVL.